This T cell receptor (beta chain) was retrieved from a study of blood T cell repertoires in COVID-19. Clones were sequenced by immunoSEQ multiplex PCR, and TCRdb holds only the in-frame ones, with some missing. The table records around 190,000 clones, 86% of them present only once. Trimming took 3 bases from V and 2 from J; bases not matched to a gene: 7. The germline V gene encodes CDR1 LNHNV and CDR2 YYDKDF (reference sequence). The CDR3 has 15 residues. Sequencing used peripheral blood. This sequence originates from a man in his 70s with active or convalescent COVID-19. The chain joins TRBV15 to TRBJ2-7, with 7 positions matching TRBD1. The CDR3 region is CATSSATGFTYEQYF. The CDR3 DNA reads as TGTGCCACCAGCAGCGCGACAGGGTTTACCTACGAGCAGTACTTC.